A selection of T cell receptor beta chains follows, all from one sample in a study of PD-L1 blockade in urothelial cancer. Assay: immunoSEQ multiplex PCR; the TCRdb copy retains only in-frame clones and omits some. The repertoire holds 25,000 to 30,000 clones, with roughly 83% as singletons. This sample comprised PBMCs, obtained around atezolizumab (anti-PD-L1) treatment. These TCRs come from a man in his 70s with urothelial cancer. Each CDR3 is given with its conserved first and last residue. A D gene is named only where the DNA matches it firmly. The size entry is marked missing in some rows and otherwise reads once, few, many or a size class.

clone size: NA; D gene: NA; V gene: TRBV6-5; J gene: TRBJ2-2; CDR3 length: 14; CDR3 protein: CASSYSTHTGELFF; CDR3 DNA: TGTGCCAGCAGTTACTCGACACACACCGGGGAGCTGTTTTTT
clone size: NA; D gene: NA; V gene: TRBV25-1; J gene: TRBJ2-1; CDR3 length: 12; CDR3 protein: CASSRRTNEQFF; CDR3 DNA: TGTGCCAGCAGCCGACGGACTAATGAGCAGTTCTTC
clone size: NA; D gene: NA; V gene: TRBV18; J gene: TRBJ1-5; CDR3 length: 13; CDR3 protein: CASSPALNQPQHF; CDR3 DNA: TGTGCCAGCTCACCGGCCCTCAATCAGCCCCAGCATTTT
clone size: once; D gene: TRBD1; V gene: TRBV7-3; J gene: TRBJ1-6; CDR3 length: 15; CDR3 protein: CASSYRDREFSPLHF; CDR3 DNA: TGTGCCAGCAGCTACCGGGACAGGGAATTTTCACCCCTCCACTTT
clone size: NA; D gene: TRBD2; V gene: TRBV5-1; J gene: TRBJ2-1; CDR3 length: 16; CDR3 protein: CASSLDAGGRGNEQFF; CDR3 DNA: TGCGCCAGCAGCTTGGACGCGGGGGGGCGGGGGAATGAGCAGTTCTTC
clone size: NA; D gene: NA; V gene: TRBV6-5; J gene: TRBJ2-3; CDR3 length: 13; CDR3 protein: CASRLKLLDTQYF; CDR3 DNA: TGTGCCAGCAGACTTAAACTCCTAGATACGCAGTATTTT
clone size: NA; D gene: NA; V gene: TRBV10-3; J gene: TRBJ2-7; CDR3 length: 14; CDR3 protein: CAISESGGRYEQYF; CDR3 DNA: TGTGCCATCAGTGAGTCCGGGGGGCGGTACGAGCAGTACTTC
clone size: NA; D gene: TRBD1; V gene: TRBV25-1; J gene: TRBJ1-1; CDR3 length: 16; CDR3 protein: CASSASWTGRKTEAFF; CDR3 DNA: TGTGCCAGCAGTGCCTCATGGACAGGAAGAAAGACTGAAGCTTTCTTT
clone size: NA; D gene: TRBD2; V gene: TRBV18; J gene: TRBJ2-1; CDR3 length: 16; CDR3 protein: CASSPTSGRVRNEQFF; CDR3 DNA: TGTGCCAGCTCACCAACTAGCGGGAGGGTGCGAAATGAGCAGTTCTTC
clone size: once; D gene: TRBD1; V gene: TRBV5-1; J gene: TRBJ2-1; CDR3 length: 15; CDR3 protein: CASSTRTGAYNEQFF; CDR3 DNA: TGCGCCAGCAGTACTCGGACAGGGGCCTACAATGAGCAGTTCTTC
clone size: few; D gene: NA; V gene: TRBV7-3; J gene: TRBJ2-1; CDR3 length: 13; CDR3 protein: CASSLGGGQEQFF; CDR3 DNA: TGTGCCAGCAGCTTAGGCGGGGGACAAGAGCAGTTCTTC
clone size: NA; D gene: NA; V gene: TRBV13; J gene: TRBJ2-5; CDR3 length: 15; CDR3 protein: CASSLSSRDQETQYF; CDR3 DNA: TGTGCCAGCAGCTTATCGAGTCGGGATCAAGAGACCCAGTACTTC
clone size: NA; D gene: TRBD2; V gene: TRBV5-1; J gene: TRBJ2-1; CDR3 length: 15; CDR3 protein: CASSLPGGIFGEQFF; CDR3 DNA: TGCGCCAGCAGCTTGCCGGGGGGGATTTTTGGGGAGCAGTTCTTC
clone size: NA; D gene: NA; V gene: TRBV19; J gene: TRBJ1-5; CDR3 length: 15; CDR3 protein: CASSIDGGVNQPQHF; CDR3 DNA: TGTGCCAGTAGTATAGACGGGGGAGTCAATCAGCCCCAGCATTTT
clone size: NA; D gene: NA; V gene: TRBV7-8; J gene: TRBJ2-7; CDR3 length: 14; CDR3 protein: CASSSSTRTYEQYF; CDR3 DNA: TGTGCCAGCAGCTCAAGTACTAGGACCTACGAGCAGTACTTC
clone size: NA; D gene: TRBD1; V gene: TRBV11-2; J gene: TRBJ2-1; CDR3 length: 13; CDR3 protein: CASSWTGDNEQFF; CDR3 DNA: TGTGCCAGCAGCTGGACAGGGGACAATGAGCAGTTCTTC
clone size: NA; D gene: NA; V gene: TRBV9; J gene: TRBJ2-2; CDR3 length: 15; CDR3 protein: CASSVVGRNTGELFF; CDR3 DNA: TGTGCCAGCAGCGTAGTGGGGAGGAACACCGGGGAGCTGTTTTTT
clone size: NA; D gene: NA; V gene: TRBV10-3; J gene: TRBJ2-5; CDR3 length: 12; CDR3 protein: CAISDGGETQYF; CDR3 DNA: TGTGCCATCAGTGACGGGGGAGAGACCCAGTACTTC
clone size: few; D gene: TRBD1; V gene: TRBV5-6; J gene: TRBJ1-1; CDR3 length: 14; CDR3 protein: CASSPGTGGAEAFF; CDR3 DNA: TGTGCCAGCAGTCCCGGGACAGGGGGGGCTGAAGCTTTCTTT
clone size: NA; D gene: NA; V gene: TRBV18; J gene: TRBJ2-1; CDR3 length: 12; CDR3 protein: CASSPSGNEQFF; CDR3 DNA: TGTGCCAGCTCACCATCAGGCAATGAGCAGTTCTTC
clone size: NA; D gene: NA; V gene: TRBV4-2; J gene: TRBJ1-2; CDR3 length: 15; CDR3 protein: CASSQVSSTGYGYTF; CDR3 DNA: TGTGCCAGCAGCCAAGTTTCTAGTACGGGCTATGGCTACACCTTC
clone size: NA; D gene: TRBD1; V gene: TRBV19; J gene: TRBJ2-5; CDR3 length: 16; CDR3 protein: CASSKDRRPVGETQYF; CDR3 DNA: TGTGCCAGTAGTAAGGACAGGAGGCCGGTAGGTGAGACCCAGTACTTC
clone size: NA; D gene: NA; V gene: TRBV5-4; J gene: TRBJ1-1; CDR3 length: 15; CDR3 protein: CASSGPPSTGAEAFF; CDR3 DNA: TGTGCCAGCAGCGGACCCCCCAGTACCGGGGCTGAAGCTTTCTTT
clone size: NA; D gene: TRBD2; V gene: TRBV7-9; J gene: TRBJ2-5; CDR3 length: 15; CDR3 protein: CASTDWLGGQETQYF; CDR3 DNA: TGTGCCAGCACCGACTGGCTCGGGGGGCAAGAGACCCAGTACTTC
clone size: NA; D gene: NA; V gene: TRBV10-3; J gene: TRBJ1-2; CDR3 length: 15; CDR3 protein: CAIRSGAELNYGYTF; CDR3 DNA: TGTGCCATCCGCAGCGGGGCCGAATTAAACTATGGCTACACCTTC
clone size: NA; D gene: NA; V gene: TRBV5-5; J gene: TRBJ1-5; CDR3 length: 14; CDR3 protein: CASSLGTGRQPQHF; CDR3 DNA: TGTGCCAGCAGCTTGGGTACGGGAAGACAGCCCCAGCATTTT
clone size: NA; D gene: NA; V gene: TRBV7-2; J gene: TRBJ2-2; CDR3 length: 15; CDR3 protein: CASSRGTTNTGELFF; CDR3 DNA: TGTGCCAGCAGCCGAGGGACAACGAACACCGGGGAGCTGTTTTTT
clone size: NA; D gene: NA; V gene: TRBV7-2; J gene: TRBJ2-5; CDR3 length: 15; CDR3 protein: CASSSTIRQGRAQYF; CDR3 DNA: TGTGCCAGCAGCTCGACGATTAGACAGGGGAGGGCCCAGTACTTC
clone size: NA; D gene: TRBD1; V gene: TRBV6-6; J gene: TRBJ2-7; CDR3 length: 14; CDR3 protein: CASSYGTGGDEQYF; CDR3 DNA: TGTGCCAGCAGTTACGGGACAGGGGGCGACGAGCAGTACTTC
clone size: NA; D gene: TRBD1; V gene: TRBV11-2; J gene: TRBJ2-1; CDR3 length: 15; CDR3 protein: CASSLQQGAVNEQFF; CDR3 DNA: TGTGCCAGCAGCTTACAACAGGGGGCTGTCAATGAGCAGTTCTTC
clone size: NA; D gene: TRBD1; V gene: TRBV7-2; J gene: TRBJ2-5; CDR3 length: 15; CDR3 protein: CASSLGQGSQETQYF; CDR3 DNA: TGTGCCAGCAGCCTGGGACAGGGGTCACAAGAGACCCAGTACTTC
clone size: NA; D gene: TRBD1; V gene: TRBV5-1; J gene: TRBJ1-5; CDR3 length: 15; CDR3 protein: CASSLGDRENQPQHF; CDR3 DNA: TGCGCCAGCAGCTTGGGGGACAGGGAGAATCAGCCCCAGCATTTT
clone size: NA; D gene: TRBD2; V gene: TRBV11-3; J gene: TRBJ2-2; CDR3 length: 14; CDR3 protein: CASSLGGSAGELFF; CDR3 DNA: TGTGCCAGCAGCTTGGGCGGGAGCGCCGGGGAGCTGTTTTTT
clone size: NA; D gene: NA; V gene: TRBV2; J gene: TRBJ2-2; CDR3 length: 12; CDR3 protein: CASSLETGELFF; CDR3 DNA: TGTGCCAGTTCCCTGGAGACCGGGGAGCTGTTTTTT
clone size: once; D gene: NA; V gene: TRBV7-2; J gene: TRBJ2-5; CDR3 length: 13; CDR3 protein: CASSIPGLETQYF; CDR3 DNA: TGTGCCAGCAGCATTCCAGGGTTGGAGACCCAGTACTTC
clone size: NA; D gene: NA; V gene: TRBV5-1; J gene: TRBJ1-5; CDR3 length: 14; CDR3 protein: CASSLEGGNQPQHF; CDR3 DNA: TGCGCCAGCAGCTTGGAGGGGGGCAATCAGCCCCAGCATTTT
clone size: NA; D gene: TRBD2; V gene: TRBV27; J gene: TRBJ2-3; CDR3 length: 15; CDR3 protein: CASSSLTGGPRTQYF; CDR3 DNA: TGTGCCAGCAGTTCCTTGACGGGAGGGCCACGGACGCAGTATTTT
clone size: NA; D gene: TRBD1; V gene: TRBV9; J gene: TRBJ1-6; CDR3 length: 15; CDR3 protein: CASSGRGEYNSPLHF; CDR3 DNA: TGTGCCAGCAGCGGCAGGGGGGAATACAATTCACCCCTCCACTTT
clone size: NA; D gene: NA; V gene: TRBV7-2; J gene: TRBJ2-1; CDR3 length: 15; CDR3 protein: CASSIIADSYNEQFF; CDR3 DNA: TGTGCCAGCAGCATCATAGCGGACTCCTACAATGAGCAGTTCTTC
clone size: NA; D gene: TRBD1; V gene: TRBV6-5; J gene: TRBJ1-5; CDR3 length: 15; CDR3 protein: CASRDGTGGNQPQHF; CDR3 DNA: TGTGCCAGCAGGGACGGGACAGGGGGCAATCAGCCCCAGCATTTT
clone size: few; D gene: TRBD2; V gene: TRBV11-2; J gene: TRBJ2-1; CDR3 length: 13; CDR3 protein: CASTYPSGRGQFF; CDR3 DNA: TGTGCCAGCACCTATCCTAGCGGGAGAGGGCAGTTCTTC
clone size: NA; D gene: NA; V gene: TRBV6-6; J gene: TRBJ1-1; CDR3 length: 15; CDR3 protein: CASSYGGPGNTEAFF; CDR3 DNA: TGTGCCAGCAGTTACGGCGGGCCTGGGAACACTGAAGCTTTCTTT
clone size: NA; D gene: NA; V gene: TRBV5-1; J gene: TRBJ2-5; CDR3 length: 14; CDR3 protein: CASSWAPRGETQYF; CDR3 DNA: TGCGCCAGCAGCTGGGCCCCGCGCGGGGAGACCCAGTACTTC
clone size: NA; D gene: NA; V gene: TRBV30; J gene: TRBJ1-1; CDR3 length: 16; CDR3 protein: CAWSTRRQLMNTEAFF; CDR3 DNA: TGTGCCTGGAGTACTCGGAGGCAGCTCATGAACACTGAAGCTTTCTTT
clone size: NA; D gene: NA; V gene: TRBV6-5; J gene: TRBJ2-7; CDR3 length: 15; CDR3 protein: CASSLKFQGPYEQYF; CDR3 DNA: TGTGCCAGCAGTCTCAAATTCCAGGGGCCATACGAGCAGTACTTC
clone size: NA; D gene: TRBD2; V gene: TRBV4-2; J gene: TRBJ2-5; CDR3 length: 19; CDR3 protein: CASSQPTSGGAGGAETQYF; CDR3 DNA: TGTGCCAGCAGCCAACCTACTAGCGGGGGGGCCGGGGGCGCAGAGACCCAGTACTTC
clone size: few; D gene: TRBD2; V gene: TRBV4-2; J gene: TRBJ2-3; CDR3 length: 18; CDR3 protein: CASSQASQRDLSTDTQYF; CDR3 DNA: TGTGCCAGCAGCCAAGCGAGCCAGCGGGACCTTAGCACAGATACGCAGTATTTT
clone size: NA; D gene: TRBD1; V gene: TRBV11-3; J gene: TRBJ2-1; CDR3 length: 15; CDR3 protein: CASSSPGQGRNEQFF; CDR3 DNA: TGTGCCAGCAGCTCCCCGGGACAGGGGAGGAATGAGCAGTTCTTC